This record covers a single T cell receptor (beta chain). The assay was immunoSEQ multiplex PCR, and TCRdb's table has in-frame clones only and misses some. The repertoire consists of 120,000 to 150,000 clones, with roughly 90% occurring once and the leading ten covering 2.5% to 3%. This specimen belongs to a study of T cell responses to AZD1222 COVID-19 vaccine. Trimming removed 0 bases from V and 2 bases from J, with 7 bases in between. The germline V gene has CDR1 MNHEY and CDR2 SVGEGT. This CDR3 contains 14 residues. The chain is built from TRBV6-2 or TRBV6-3 and TRBJ1-2; D unresolved. The sequence derives from an adult in good health. Specimen: peripheral blood, collected on day 0 of AZD1222 vaccination. The CDR3 DNA reads TGTGCCAGCAGTTACTCGGGCAGGAACTATGGCTACACCTTC. It yields the protein CASSYSGRNYGYTF.